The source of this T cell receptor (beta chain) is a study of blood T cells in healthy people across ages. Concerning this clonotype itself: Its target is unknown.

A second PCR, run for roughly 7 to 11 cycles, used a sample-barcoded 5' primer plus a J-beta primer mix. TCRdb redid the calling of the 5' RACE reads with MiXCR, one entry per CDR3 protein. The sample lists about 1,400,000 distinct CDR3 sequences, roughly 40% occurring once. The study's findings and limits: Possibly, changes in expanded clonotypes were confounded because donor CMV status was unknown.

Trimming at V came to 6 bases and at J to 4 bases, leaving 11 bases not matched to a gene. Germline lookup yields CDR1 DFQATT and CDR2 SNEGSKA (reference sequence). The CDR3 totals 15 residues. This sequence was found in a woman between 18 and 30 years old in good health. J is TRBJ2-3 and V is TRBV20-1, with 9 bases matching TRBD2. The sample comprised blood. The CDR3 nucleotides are TGCAGTGCCATAGAGCCTAGCGGGGAGTCAGATACGCAGTATTTT. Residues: CSAIEPSGESDTQYF.